The TCR beta chain under discussion was sequenced for a study of T cell responses to AZD1222 COVID-19 vaccine. The assay was immunoSEQ multiplex PCR, and TCRdb's table has in-frame clones only and misses some. Of more than 110,000 clones listed, more than 85% were seen once; the top ten hold about 3%. V was clipped by 0 bases and J by 3 bases; unmatched bases: 3. This CDR3 has 15 amino acids. The germline V gene has CDR1 MNHEY and CDR2 SMNVEV (reference sequence). Sequencing used peripheral blood, obtained on day 0 of AZD1222 vaccination. The J gene is TRBJ2-7, the V gene TRBV27; 9 bases are a match to TRBD1. The receptor was derived from an adult in good health. The CDR3 nucleotides read TGTGCCAGCAGTTTATCTCCGGGACAGGGCTACGAGCAGTACTTC. The encoded protein is CASSLSPGQGYEQYF.